One and the same sample provided the 9 T cell receptor beta chains below, sequenced in a study of T cell responses to AZD1222 COVID-19 vaccine. The method was immunoSEQ multiplex PCR; TCRdb's version includes in-frame clones alone and lacks a portion of them. The top ten hold more than 8% of the sample, which has 110,000 to 150,000 clones, just over 90% seen once. This material consisted of peripheral blood, taken on day 0 of AZD1222 vaccination. All receptors derive from an adult in good health.

Here the CDR3 DNA reads TGTGCCAGCTCCTCATGGGAGGGGCCGGACAATGAGCAGTTCTTC. Residues: CASSSWEGPDNEQFF. The chain links TRBV11-3 to TRBJ2-1; 7 bases are shared with TRBD2. The V segment lost 8 bases and the J segment 5 bases; nucleotides outside the gene matches: 12. The CDR3 is 15 amino acids. In germline, CDR1 is SGHNT, CDR2 YENEEA.

This chain links TRBV6-2 or TRBV6-3 with TRBJ2-7; weak D call: TRBD1 (6 bases). CDR1 and CDR2 from the germline V gene are MNHEY and SVGEGT. V lost 2 bases and J 3 bases, leaving 14 bases between the germline ends. The CDR3 runs 15 residues. The CDR3, as DNA: TGTGCCAGCAGTTACGGGGGACAACTTGACTACGAGCAGTACTTC. This translates into CASSYGGQLDYEQYF.

The chain is built from TRBV7-6 and TRBJ2-5, with a possible D match to TRBD1 (6 bases). V shed 5 bases and J shed 5 bases, with 24 bases lying between them. The CDR3 extends over 17 amino acids. Per the germline V gene, CDR1 is SGHVS and CDR2 is FNYEAQ. CDR3 amino acids: CASSEDRPGEWWETQYF. CDR3 sequence (DNA): TGTGCCAGCAGCGAAGACCGCCCAGGGGAATGGTGGGAGACCCAGTACTTC.

The chain has TRBV27 and TRBJ1-1; no reliable D call. V lost 2 bases and J 2 bases, leaving 6 bases between the germline ends. This CDR3 comprises 13 residues. CDR1 is MNHEY, CDR2 SMNVEV, per germline (reference sequence). The CDR3, as DNA: TGTGCCAGCAGTTTAGCCATTAACACTGAAGCTTTCTTT. Translating it yields CASSLAINTEAFF.

V is TRBV19 and J is TRBJ1-1; maybe TRBD1 (6 bases). CDR1 and CDR2 (germline): LNHDA, SQIVND (reference sequence). The germline V and J ends were trimmed by 6 bases and 7 bases, with 9 bases remaining between them. The CDR3 has 11 amino acids. This CDR3 reads CASRTGNEAFF. The CDR3 bases are TGTGCCAGTAGAACAGGGAATGAAGCTTTCTTT.

This chain connects TRBV2 to TRBJ2-1; the match to TRBD1 covers 8 bases. Germline CDR1 SNHLY, CDR2 FYNNEI. This CDR3 comprises 13 residues. Losses at the gene ends were 0 bases for V and 15 bases for J; bases not matched to a gene: 7. CDR3 nucleotide sequence: TGTGCCAGCAGTGAAGCGCTAAGGACAGGGCCGTTCTTC. Protein sequence: CASSEALRTGPFF.

This sequence joins TRBV5-1 and TRBJ1-2; D is uncertain. The V and J ends lost 4 bases and 3 bases respectively, with 13 bases between them. CDR3 size: 14 residues. Per the germline V gene, CDR1 is SGHRS and CDR2 is YFSETQ. Here the CDR3 reads CASSPEGRDYGYTF. The CDR3 nucleotides read TGCGCCAGCAGCCCCGAGGGCAGAGACTATGGCTACACCTTC.

J is TRBJ1-2 and V is TRBV5-1; 7 bases are a match to TRBD1. CDR3 length equals 14 residues. Looked up from germline, CDR1 is SGHRS and CDR2 is YFSETQ. V shed 0 bases, J shed 4 bases, and the junction held 3 bases outside the gene matches. CDR3 DNA sequence: TGCGCCAGCAGCTTGGAACAGGGGAGCTATGGCTACACCTTC. Its protein product is CASSLEQGSYGYTF.

The chain uses TRBV6-1 and TRBJ1-6; D gene unclear. Germline-derived CDR1 and CDR2 are MNHNS and SASEGT. CDR3 length equals 13 residues. Trimming cost V 3 bases and J 12 bases, with 12 bases left between them. The CDR3 spells CASSDDTLLPLHF. For the CDR3, the DNA is TGTGCCAGCAGTGATGATACCCTTTTACCCCTCCACTTT.